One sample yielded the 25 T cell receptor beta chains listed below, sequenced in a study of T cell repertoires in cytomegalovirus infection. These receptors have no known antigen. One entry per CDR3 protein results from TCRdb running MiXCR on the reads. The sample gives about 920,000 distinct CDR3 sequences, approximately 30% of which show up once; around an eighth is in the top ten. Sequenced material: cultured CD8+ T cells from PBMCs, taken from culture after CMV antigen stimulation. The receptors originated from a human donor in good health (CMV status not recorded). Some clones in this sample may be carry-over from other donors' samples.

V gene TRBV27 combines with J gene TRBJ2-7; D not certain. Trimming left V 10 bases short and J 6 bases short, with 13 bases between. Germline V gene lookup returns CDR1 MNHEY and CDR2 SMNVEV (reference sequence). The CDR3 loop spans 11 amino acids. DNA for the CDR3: TGTGCCACGTCCGGTTCGGGCGAGCAGTACGTC. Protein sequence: CATSGSGEQYV.

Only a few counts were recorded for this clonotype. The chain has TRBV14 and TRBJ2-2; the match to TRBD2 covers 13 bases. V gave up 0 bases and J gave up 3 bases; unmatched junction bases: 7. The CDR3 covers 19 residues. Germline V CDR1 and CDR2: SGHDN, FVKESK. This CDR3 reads CASSQDRTSGGLYTGELFF. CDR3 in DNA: TGTGCCAGCAGCCAAGATCGGACTAGCGGGGGCCTATACACCGGGGAGCTGTTTTTT. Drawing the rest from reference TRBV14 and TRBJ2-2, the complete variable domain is EAGVTQFPSHSVIEKGQTVTLRCDPISGHDNLYWYRRVMGKEIKFLLHFVKESKQDESGMPNNRFLAERTGGTYSTLKVQPAELEDSGVYFCASSQDRTSGGLYTGELFFGEGSRLTVL.

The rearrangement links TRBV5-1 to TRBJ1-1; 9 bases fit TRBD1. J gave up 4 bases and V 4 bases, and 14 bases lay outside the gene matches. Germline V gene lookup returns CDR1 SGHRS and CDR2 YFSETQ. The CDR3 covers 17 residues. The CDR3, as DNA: TGCGCCAGCAGCCACGACAGGGGGTCGGTTTTGGGCACTGAAGCTTTCTTT. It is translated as CASSHDRGSVLGTEAFF. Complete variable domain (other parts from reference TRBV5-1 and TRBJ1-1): KAGVTQTPRYLIKTRGQQVTLSCSPISGHRSVSWYQQTPGQGLQFLFEYFSETQRNKGNFPGRFSGRQFSNSRSEMNVSTLELGDSALYLCASSHDRGSVLGTEAFFGQGTRLTVV.

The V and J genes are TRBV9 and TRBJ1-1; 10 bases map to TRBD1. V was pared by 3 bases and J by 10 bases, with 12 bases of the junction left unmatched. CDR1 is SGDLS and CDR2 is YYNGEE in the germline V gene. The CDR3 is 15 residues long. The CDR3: CASSGRGDRGLSAFF. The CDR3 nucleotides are TGTGCCAGCAGCGGCCGGGGGGACAGGGGATTGTCAGCTTTCTTT.

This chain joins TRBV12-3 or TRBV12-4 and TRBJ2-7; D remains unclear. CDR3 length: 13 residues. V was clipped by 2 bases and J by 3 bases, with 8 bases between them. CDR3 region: CASSLSQVYEQYF. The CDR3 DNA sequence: TGTGCCAGCAGTTTATCGCAGGTCTACGAGCAGTACTTC.

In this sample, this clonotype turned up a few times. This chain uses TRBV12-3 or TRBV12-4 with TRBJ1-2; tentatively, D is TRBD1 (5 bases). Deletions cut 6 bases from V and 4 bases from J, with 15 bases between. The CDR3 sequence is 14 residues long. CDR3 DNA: TGTGCCAGCAGCCCCGGGGGTAAACCCTATGGCTACACCTTC. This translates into CASSPGGKPYGYTF.

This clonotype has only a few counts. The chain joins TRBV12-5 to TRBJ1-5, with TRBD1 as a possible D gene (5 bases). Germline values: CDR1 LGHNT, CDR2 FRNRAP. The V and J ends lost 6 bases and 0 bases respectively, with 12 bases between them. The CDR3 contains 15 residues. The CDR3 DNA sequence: TGTGCTAGTGGCTCGGGACCGTTTAGCAATCAGCCCCAGCATTTT. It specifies CASGSGPFSNQPQHF.

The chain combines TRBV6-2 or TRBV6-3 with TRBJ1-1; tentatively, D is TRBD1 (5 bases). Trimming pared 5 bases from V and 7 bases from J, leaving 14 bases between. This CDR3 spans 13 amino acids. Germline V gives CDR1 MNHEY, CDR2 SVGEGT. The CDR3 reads CASSLPGTYEAFF. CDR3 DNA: TGTGCCAGCAGTCTTCCCGGGACCTATGAAGCTTTCTTT.

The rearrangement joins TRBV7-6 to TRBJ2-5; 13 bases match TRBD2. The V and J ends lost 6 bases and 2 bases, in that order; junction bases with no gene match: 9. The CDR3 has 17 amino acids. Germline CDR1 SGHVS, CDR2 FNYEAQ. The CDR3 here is CASRTGLAGALQETQYF. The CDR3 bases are TGTGCCAGCAGGACCGGACTAGCGGGGGCCTTGCAAGAGACCCAGTACTTC.

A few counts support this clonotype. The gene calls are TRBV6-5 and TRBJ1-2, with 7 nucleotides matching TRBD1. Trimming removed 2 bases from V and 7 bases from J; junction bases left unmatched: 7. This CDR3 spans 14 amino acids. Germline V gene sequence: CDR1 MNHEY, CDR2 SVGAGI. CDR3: CASSYGEGASGYTF. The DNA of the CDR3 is TGTGCCAGCAGTTACGGGGAGGGGGCTAGTGGCTACACCTTC.

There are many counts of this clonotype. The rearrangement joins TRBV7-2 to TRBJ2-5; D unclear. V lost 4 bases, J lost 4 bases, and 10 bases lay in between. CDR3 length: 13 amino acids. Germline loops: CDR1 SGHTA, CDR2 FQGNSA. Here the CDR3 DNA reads TGTGCCAGCAGCTCCTGGCGAGGAGAGACCCAGTACTTC. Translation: CASSSWRGETQYF. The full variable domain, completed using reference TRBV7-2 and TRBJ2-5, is GAGVSQSPSNKVTEKGKDVELRCDPISGHTALYWYRQSLGQGLEFLIYFQGNSAPDKSGLPSDRFSAERTGGSVSTLTIQRTQQEDSAVYLCASSSWRGETQYFGPGTRLLVL.

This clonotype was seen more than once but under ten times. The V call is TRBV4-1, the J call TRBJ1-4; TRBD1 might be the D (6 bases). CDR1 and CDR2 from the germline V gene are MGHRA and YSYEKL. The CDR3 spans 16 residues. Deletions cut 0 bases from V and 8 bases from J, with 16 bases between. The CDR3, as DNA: TGCGCCAGCAGCCAAGAAAGAGGGGGGGTTCGAGAAAAACTGTTTTTT. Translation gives CASSQERGGVREKLFF.

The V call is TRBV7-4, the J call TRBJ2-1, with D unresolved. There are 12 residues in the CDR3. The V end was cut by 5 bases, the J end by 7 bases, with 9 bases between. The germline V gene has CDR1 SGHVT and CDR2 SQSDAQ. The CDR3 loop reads CASSKTFNEQFF. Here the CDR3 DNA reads TGTGCCAGCAGCAAAACCTTTAATGAGCAGTTCTTC.

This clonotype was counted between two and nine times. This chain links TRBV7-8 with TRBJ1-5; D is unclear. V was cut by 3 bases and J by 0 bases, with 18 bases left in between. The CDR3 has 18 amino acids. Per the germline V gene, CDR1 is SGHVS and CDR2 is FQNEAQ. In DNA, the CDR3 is TGTGCCAGCAGCTTTTACCCGCCAGGCGTTTATAGCAATCAGCCCCAGCATTTT. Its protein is CASSFYPPGVYSNQPQHF.

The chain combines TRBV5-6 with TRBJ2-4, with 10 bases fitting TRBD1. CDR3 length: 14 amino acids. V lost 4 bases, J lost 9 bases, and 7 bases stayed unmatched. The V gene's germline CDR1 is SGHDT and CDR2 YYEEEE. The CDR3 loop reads CASSPGQGGSIQYF. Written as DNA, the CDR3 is TGTGCCAGCAGCCCCGGACAGGGGGGCAGCATTCAGTACTTC.

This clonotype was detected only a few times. The CDR3 region is CASSSPGQGTMSSYNEQFF. CDR3 coding DNA: TGTGCCAGCAGCTCACCGGGACAGGGCACCATGAGCTCCTACAATGAGCAGTTCTTC. The V call is TRBV7-9, the J call TRBJ2-1, with 9 bases identical to TRBD1. Germline loops: CDR1 SEHNR, CDR2 FQNEAQ (reference sequence). This CDR3 spans 19 amino acids. V shed 4 bases, J shed 0 bases, and the junction held 13 bases outside the gene matches. The variable domain in full, completed from reference TRBV7-9 and TRBJ2-1, reads DTGVSQNPRHKITKRGQNVTFRCDPISEHNRLYWYRQTLGQGPEFLTYFQNEAQLEKSRLLSDRFSAERPKGSFSTLEIQRTEQGDSAMYLCASSSPGQGTMSSYNEQFFGPGTRLTVL.

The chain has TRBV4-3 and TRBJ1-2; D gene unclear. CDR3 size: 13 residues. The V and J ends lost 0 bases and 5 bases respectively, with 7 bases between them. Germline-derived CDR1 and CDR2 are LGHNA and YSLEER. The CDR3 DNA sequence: TGCGCCAGCAGCCAAGATCCGCCTTATGGCTACACCTTC. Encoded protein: CASSQDPPYGYTF.

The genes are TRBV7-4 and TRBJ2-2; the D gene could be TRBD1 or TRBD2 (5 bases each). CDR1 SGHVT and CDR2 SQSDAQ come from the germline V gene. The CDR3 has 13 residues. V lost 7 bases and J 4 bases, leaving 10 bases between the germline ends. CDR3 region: CASKVGVTGELFF. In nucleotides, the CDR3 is TGTGCCAGCAAAGTGGGGGTCACCGGGGAGCTGTTTTTT.

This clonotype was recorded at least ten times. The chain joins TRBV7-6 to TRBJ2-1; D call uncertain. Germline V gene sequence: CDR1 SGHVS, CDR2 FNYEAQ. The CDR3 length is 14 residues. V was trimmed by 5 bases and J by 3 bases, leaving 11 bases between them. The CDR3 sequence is CASSPLINYNEQFF. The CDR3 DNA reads TGTGCCAGCAGCCCCCTAATTAACTACAATGAGCAGTTCTTC.

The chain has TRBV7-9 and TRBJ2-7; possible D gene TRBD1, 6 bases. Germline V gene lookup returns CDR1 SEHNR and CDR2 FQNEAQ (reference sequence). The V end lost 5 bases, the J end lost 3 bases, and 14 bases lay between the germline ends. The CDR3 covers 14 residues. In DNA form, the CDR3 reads TGTGCCAGCAGCCATGGGGCAGGGGACTACGAGCAGTACGTC. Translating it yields CASSHGAGDYEQYV.

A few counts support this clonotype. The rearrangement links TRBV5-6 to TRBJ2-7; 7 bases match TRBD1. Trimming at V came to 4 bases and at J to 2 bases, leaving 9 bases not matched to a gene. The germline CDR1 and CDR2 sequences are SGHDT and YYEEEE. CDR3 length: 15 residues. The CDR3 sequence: CASSPKGQHTYEQYF. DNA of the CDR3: TGTGCCAGCAGCCCGAAGGGACAGCATACCTACGAGCAGTACTTC.

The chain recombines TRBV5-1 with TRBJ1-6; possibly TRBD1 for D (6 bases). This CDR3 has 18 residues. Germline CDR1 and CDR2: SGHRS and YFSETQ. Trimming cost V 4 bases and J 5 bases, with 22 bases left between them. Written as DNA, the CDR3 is TGCGCCAGCAGCCCCCCCGGACAGTCCGACCGGGATAATTCACCCCTCCACTTT. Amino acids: CASSPPGQSDRDNSPLHF.

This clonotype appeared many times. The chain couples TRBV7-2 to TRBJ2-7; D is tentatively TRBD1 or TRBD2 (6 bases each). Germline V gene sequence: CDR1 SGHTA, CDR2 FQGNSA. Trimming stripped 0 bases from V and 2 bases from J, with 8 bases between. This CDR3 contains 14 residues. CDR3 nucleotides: TGTGCCAGCAGCTTAGCGGGGGGCGCCTACGAGCAGTACGTC. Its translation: CASSLAGGAYEQYV.

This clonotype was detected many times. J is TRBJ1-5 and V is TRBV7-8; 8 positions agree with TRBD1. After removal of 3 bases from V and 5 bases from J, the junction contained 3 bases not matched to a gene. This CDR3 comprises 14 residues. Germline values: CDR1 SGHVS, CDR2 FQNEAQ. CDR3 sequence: CASSLDREDQPQHF. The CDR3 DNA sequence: TGTGCCAGCAGCTTGGACAGGGAGGATCAGCCCCAGCATTTT.

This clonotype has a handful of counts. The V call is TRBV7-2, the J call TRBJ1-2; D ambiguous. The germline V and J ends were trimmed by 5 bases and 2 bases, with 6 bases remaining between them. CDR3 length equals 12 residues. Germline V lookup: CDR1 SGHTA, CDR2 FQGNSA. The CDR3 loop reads CASSNQNYGYTF. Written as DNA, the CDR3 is TGTGCCAGCAGCAACCAGAACTATGGCTACACCTTC.